Presented here are 31 T cell receptor beta chains from one specimen sequenced in a study of blood T cell repertoires in COVID-19. TCRdb keeps only in-frame clones here, not all; method: immunoSEQ multiplex PCR. The repertoire includes 300,000 to 350,000 clones, around 87% of them detected once, and about 6% sits in the top ten. Sequenced material: peripheral blood. The receptors shown here come from a woman in her 50s with COVID-19, enrolled during active disease.

The V gene is TRBV19, the J gene TRBJ1-2; TRBD1 might be the D (6 bases). CDR3 size: 15 residues. CDR1 is LNHDA, CDR2 SQIVND, per germline (reference sequence). The V and J ends lost 4 bases and 8 bases respectively, with 20 bases between them. CDR3 amino acids: CASSRGGTGFRGYTF. The CDR3 region has the DNA TGTGCCAGTAGTAGGGGTGGAACAGGGTTTAGGGGCTACACCTTC.

The chain joins TRBV7-3 to TRBJ2-3; 11 nucleotides match TRBD2. The CDR3 has 16 amino acids. Germline V CDR1 and CDR2: SGHTA, FQGTGA. V was clipped by 5 bases and J by 6 bases; unmatched bases: 10. CDR3 DNA: TGTGCCAGCAGCCCTACTAGCGGGGGCCCGTTGGATACGCAGTATTTT. Protein product: CASSPTSGGPLDTQYF.

The chain couples TRBV4-2 to TRBJ1-2, with TRBD1 matching 11 bases. V lost 1 base to trimming and J lost 6 bases; unmatched junction nucleotides: 4. The CDR3 totals 15 residues. Germline lookup yields CDR1 LGHNA and CDR2 YNFKEQ. The CDR3 coding sequence is TGTGCCAGCAGCCAAGCCCAGGGACAGGGGGATGGCTACACCTTC. Residues: CASSQAQGQGDGYTF.

The J gene is TRBJ2-5, the V gene TRBV6-1; 8 bases match TRBD1. The V gene's germline CDR1 is MNHNS and CDR2 SASEGT. The V segment lost 4 bases and the J segment 0 bases; nucleotides outside the gene matches: 7. The CDR3 covers 16 residues. CDR3 sequence: CASSVRDRSDQETQYF. For the CDR3, the DNA is TGTGCCAGCAGTGTCCGGGACAGGTCAGACCAAGAGACCCAGTACTTC.

This chain connects TRBV15 to TRBJ2-3; D gene uncertain. Trimming took 7 bases from V and 3 from J, leaving 11 bases between them. Per the germline V gene, CDR1 is LNHNV and CDR2 is YYDKDF (reference sequence). The CDR3 is made up of 13 amino acids. CDR3 in amino acids: CATTFGGTDTQYF. The CDR3 DNA follows: TGTGCCACCACGTTTGGCGGAACAGATACGCAGTATTTT. The full variable domain, its missing parts supplied by reference TRBV15 and TRBJ2-3, is DAMVIQNPRYQVTQFGKPVTLSCSQTLNHNVMYWYQQKSSQAPKLLFHYYDKDFNNEADTPDNFQSRRPNTSFCFLDIRSPGLGDTAMYLCATTFGGTDTQYFGPGTRLTVL.

The genes are TRBV21-1 and TRBJ2-7; TRBD2 reflects the table's D call only, with no check against the DNA. TRBV21-1 is annotated as a pseudogene. This CDR3 has 15 residues. This CDR3 is CASSKGREGEYEQYF. CDR3 sequence (DNA): TGTGCCAGCAGCAAAGGGCGGGAGGGAGAATACGAGCAGTACTTC.

The chain joins TRBV6-5 to TRBJ1-1, with 9 nucleotides matching TRBD1. The germline V gene has CDR1 MNHEY and CDR2 SVGAGI. J was trimmed by 3 bases and V by 8 bases; bases with no gene match: 10. This CDR3 is built from 15 residues. The CDR3 sequence: CASRIGTGTDTEAFF. CDR3 coding DNA: TGTGCCAGCCGGATCGGGACAGGGACAGACACTGAAGCTTTCTTT.

The CDR3 spells CASSPNRVNEQFF. CDR3 bases: TGTGCCAGCTCACCAAACAGGGTTAATGAGCAGTTCTTC. This chain uses TRBV18 with TRBJ2-1; tentatively, D is TRBD1 (6 bases). Trimming stripped 2 bases from V and 7 bases from J, with 9 bases between. The CDR3 spans 13 residues. Germline V gene data show CDR1 as KGHSH and CDR2 as LQKENI.

J is TRBJ1-2 and V is TRBV25-1, with D perhaps matching TRBD1 (6 bases). With 6 bases removed from V and 5 bases from J, the gap between germline ends came to 13 bases. CDR1 MGHDK and CDR2 SYGVNS come from the germline V gene. This CDR3 is built from 13 residues. The CDR3: CASRAHRAYGYTF. The DNA for the CDR3 is TGTGCCAGCAGGGCCCACAGGGCGTATGGCTACACCTTC.

This rearrangement joins TRBV6-5 to TRBJ2-1; D is unresolved. Deletions cut 7 bases from V and 4 bases from J, with 17 bases between. This CDR3 is 15 amino acids long. Per the germline V gene, CDR1 is MNHEY and CDR2 is SVGAGI. Written as DNA, the CDR3 is TGTGCCAGCACGGAGAGTGCTTCTTATTACAATGAGCAGTTCTTC. Its protein product is CASTESASYYNEQFF.

The J gene is TRBJ2-1, the V gene TRBV2; D is possibly TRBD1 (5 bases). With 7 bases removed from V and 7 bases from J, the gap between germline ends came to 17 bases. CDR3 size: 14 residues. Germline V lookup: CDR1 SNHLY, CDR2 FYNNEI. The CDR3 nucleotides are TGTGCCAGCAACCCAGGGCGGATTCTAAATGAGCAGTTCTTC. Translating it yields CASNPGRILNEQFF.

The chain couples TRBV6-5 to TRBJ2-7; possible D gene TRBD2, 6 bases. The CDR3 runs to 15 residues. CDR1 is MNHEY and CDR2 is SVGAGI in the germline V gene. V shed 0 bases and J shed 1 base, with 10 bases lying between them. The CDR3 here is CASSYSDAGSYEQYF. The CDR3 DNA sequence: TGTGCCAGCAGTTACTCGGACGCGGGATCCTACGAGCAGTACTTC.

The chain uses TRBV27 and TRBJ2-5; tentatively, D is TRBD1 (6 bases). CDR3 length: 14 amino acids. The germline V gene encodes CDR1 MNHEY and CDR2 SMNVEV (reference sequence). Between the trimmed V and J ends, which lost 5 bases and 0 bases, there was a span of 10 bases. The CDR3 region has the DNA TGTGCCAGCAGTACCCCAGGGGACCAAGAGACCCAGTACTTC. Its protein product is CASSTPGDQETQYF.

The chain recombines TRBV5-5 with TRBJ1-1; D remains unclear. V gave up 4 bases and J gave up 4 bases, with 17 bases separating them. Germline V gives CDR1 SGHKS, CDR2 YYEKEE (reference sequence). CDR3 length equals 15 residues. The CDR3, as DNA: TGTGCCAGCAGCGCATTTTTTGGAGGGATCACTGAAGCTTTCTTT. This encodes CASSAFFGGITEAFF.

This sequence joins TRBV29-1 and TRBJ2-1, with D possibly TRBD2 on 5 matching bases. V lost 3 bases to trimming and J lost 4 bases, with 16 bases between them. The CDR3 sequence is 15 residues long. Germline lookup yields CDR1 SQVTM and CDR2 ANQGSEA. This CDR3 reads CSVDSASGTYNEQFF. The CDR3 nucleotides read TGCAGCGTTGATTCCGCCAGCGGAACATACAATGAGCAGTTCTTC.

The chain joins TRBV28 to TRBJ1-2, with D unclear. Germline V gives CDR1 MDHEN, CDR2 SYDVKM. V was trimmed by 3 bases and J by 2 bases, leaving 13 bases between them. The CDR3 is 15 amino acids. The CDR3 spells CASSLSPGKNYGYTF. The CDR3 DNA follows: TGTGCCAGCAGTTTGAGCCCCGGGAAGAACTATGGCTACACCTTC.

J is TRBJ1-6 and V is TRBV6-5; tentative D call: TRBD1 (5 bases). This CDR3 region has 15 residues. Germline V CDR1 and CDR2: MNHEY, SVGAGI. V was shortened by 4 bases and J by 7 bases, with 14 bases between the two germline ends. CDR3: CASSSWGVGNSPLHF. The CDR3 DNA reads TGTGCCAGCAGTTCCTGGGGGGTAGGGAATTCACCCCTCCACTTT.

This chain uses TRBV7-9 with TRBJ2-3; perhaps TRBD2 as D (6 bases). The CDR3 spans 14 residues. V gave up 8 bases and J gave up 5 bases, with 17 bases separating them. Per germline, CDR1 SEHNR and CDR2 FQNEAQ (reference sequence). The CDR3 DNA is TGTGCCAGCGGAAGTGGAGCGGGCGGAGATACGCAGTATTTT. Protein product: CASGSGAGGDTQYF.

The chain uses TRBV7-8 and TRBJ1-1; maybe TRBD1 (6 bases). The germline V gene has CDR1 SGHVS and CDR2 FQNEAQ. V was cut by 8 bases and J by 1 base, with 26 bases left in between. The CDR3 extends over 18 amino acids. The CDR3, as DNA: TGTGCCAGCTCCCCCACTTTTCACAGGGATATCTCGAACACTGAAGCTTTCTTT. As protein: CASSPTFHRDISNTEAFF.

This sequence joins TRBV27 and TRBJ2-7, with D perhaps TRBD2 (5 bases). The V end lost 0 bases, the J end lost 3 bases, and 12 bases lay between the germline ends. Germline assignment: CDR1 MNHEY and CDR2 SMNVEV (reference sequence). This CDR3 is 15 amino acids long. CDR3 in amino acids: CASSLSSARFYEQYF. The CDR3 nucleotides read TGTGCCAGCAGTTTATCTAGCGCAAGGTTCTACGAGCAGTACTTC.

The rearrangement links TRBV7-3 to TRBJ2-1; 15 bases agree with TRBD2. The CDR3 totals 17 residues. CDR1 is SGHTA, CDR2 FQGTGA, per germline. Germline trimming cut 5 bases from V and 4 bases from J; bases unmatched to any gene: 6. The CDR3 coding sequence is TGTGCCAGCAGCCCAAGCGGACTAGCGGGGGGGTACAATGAGCAGTTCTTC. Translating it yields CASSPSGLAGGYNEQFF.

This clone was detected once. The chain joins TRBV12-3 or TRBV12-4 to TRBJ1-4; no firm D call. V dropped 1 base and J dropped 12 bases, with 9 bases sitting between them. The CDR3 loop spans 12 amino acids. CDR3: CASSLVAPQLFF. The CDR3 region has the DNA TGTGCCAGCAGTTTAGTCGCGCCTCAACTGTTTTTT.

This chain joins TRBV14 and TRBJ2-1, with TRBD2 matching over 10 bases. The germline V gene has CDR1 SGHDN and CDR2 FVKESK. The CDR3 has 18 amino acids. Trimming at V came to 3 bases and at J to 5 bases, leaving 13 bases not matched to a gene. The CDR3 sequence is CASSHFHRRLAGDNEQFF. CDR3 sequence (DNA): TGTGCCAGCAGCCATTTCCATCGCCGGCTAGCGGGGGACAATGAGCAGTTCTTC.

The chain employs TRBV19 and TRBJ1-3; no clear D gene. The CDR3 contains 16 residues. V was clipped by 7 bases and J by 0 bases, with 16 bases between them. Germline CDR1 reads LNHDA; CDR2 reads SQIVND (reference sequence). The DNA of the CDR3 is TGTGCCAGTAATCCCAGACCGGGAAACTCTGGAAACACCATATATTTT. Encoded protein: CASNPRPGNSGNTIYF.

CDR3 sequence (DNA): TGTGCCAGCAGCTCGACCCGGACAGCTGAAGCTTTCTTT. This translates into CASSSTRTAEAFF. This chain connects TRBV7-2 to TRBJ1-1; D is perhaps TRBD1 (6 bases). Germline CDR1 reads SGHTA; CDR2 reads FQGNSA. The CDR3 length is 13 residues. V lost 4 bases to trimming and J lost 6 bases, with 12 bases between them.

The genes are TRBV6-5 and TRBJ2-2; TRBD2 is a possible D gene (5 bases). Germline CDR1 reads MNHEY; CDR2 reads SVGAGI. V was pared by 6 bases and J by 0 bases, with 11 bases between. The CDR3 covers 15 residues. The CDR3 region is CASRGRAANTGELFF. The CDR3, as DNA: TGTGCCAGCAGGGGTCGAGCGGCGAACACCGGGGAGCTGTTTTTT.

The DNA of the CDR3 is TGTGCCAGCTCACCTCGGACTACCTTGGGGGAGACCCAGTACTTC. Its translation is CASSPRTTLGETQYF. This chain links TRBV18 with TRBJ2-5; the D gene is possibly TRBD2 (6 bases). Germline assignment: CDR1 KGHSH and CDR2 LQKENI. Deletions cut 3 bases from V and 5 bases from J, with 16 bases between. The CDR3 has 15 amino acids. The variable domain in full, completed from reference TRBV18 and TRBJ2-5, reads NAGVMQNPRHLVRRRGQEARLRCSPMKGHSHVYWYRQLPEEGLKFMVYLQKENIIDESGMPKERFSAEFPKEGPSILRIQQVVRGDSAAYFCASSPRTTLGETQYFGPGTRLLVL.

The J gene is TRBJ2-3, the V gene TRBV6-1; 7 bases map to TRBD2. Germline values: CDR1 MNHNS, CDR2 SASEGT. V gave up 3 bases and J gave up 5 bases; unmatched junction bases: 11. CDR3 length: 16 amino acids. CDR3 in amino acids: CASSDGTIGDLDTQYF. CDR3 DNA: TGTGCCAGCAGTGATGGGACTATCGGCGATCTAGATACGCAGTATTTT.

This sequence joins TRBV15 and TRBJ1-5, with D possibly matching TRBD1 (5 bases). CDR3 size: 15 residues. The ends were cut back, 6 bases at V and 2 bases at J, with 14 bases in the middle. Germline V gives CDR1 LNHNV, CDR2 YYDKDF (reference sequence). CDR3 sequence reads: CATRVGVKGNQPQHF. The CDR3 coding sequence is TGTGCCACCAGAGTAGGGGTCAAGGGCAATCAGCCCCAGCATTTT. Looking up the rest from reference TRBV15 and TRBJ1-5 gives the full variable domain: DAMVIQNPRYQVTQFGKPVTLSCSQTLNHNVMYWYQQKSSQAPKLLFHYYDKDFNNEADTPDNFQSRRPNTSFCFLDIRSPGLGDTAMYLCATRVGVKGNQPQHFGDGTRLSIL.

The chain has TRBV27 and TRBJ1-4, with 10 bases fitting TRBD1. J was trimmed by 8 bases and V by 5 bases; bases with no gene match: 8. Germline V lookup: CDR1 MNHEY, CDR2 SMNVEV (reference sequence). CDR3 length: 15 amino acids. CDR3 region: CASSGTDRGGEKLFF. Written as DNA, the CDR3 is TGTGCCAGCAGTGGAACGGACAGGGGGGGCGAAAAACTGTTTTTT.

J is TRBJ2-1 and V is TRBV7-3, with 11 bases lining up with TRBD2. Per the germline V gene, CDR1 is SGHTA and CDR2 is FQGTGA. This CDR3 is built from 18 residues. The junction had 6 bases not matched to a gene; V was cut back by 2 bases and J by 0 bases. The CDR3 DNA follows: TGTGCCAGCAGCTTAGGTAGCGGGAGGGGTCGCTCCTACAATGAGCAGTTCTTC. This gives the protein CASSLGSGRGRSYNEQFF.